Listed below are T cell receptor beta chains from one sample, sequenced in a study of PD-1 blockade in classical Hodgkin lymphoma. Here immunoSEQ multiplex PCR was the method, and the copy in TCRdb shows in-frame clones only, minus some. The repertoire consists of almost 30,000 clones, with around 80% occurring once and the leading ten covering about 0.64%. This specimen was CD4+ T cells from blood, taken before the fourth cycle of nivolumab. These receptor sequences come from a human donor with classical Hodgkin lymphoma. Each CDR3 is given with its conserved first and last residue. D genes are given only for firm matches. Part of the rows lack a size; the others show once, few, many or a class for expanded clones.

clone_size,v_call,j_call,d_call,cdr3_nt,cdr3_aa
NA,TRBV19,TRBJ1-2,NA,TGTGCCAGTAGCCGGAGAGGGGGGGCAAACACCTTC,CASSRRGGANTF
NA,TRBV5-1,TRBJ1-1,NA,TGCGCCAGCAGCTTGGGAGGCAGTGGGACTGAAGCTTTCTTT,CASSLGGSGTEAFF
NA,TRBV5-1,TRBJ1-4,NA,TGCGCCAGCAGCCCCCTGGGACCAACTAATGAAAAACTGTTTTTT,CASSPLGPTNEKLFF
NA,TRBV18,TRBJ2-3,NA,TGTGCCAGCGAGCCGGACAGATCTAGCACAGATACGCAGTATTTT,CASEPDRSSTDTQYF
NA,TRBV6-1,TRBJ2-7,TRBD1,TGTGCCAGCAGGGTGGTAGGGACAGGGTGGTACGAGCAGTACTTC,CASRVVGTGWYEQYF
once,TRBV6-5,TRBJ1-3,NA,TGTGCCAGCGGAACCCAGCGAAACACCATATATTTT,CASGTQRNTIYF
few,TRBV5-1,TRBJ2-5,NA,TGCGCCAGCAGCTTGGAAGGGATGGTAGAGACCCAGTACTTC,CASSLEGMVETQYF
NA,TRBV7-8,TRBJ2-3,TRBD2,TGTGCCAGCAGGCCGGGGCGGGAGTTCACAGATACGCAGTATTTT,CASRPGREFTDTQYF
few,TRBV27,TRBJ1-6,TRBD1,TGTGCCAGCAGTTTATTCTTTGGGACAGGGGCTTCACCCCTCCACTTT,CASSLFFGTGASPLHF
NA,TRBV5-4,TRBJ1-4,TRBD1,TGTGCCAGCAGCAGACAGGGGGCGGGAGCTAATGAAAAACTGTTTTTT,CASSRQGAGANEKLFF
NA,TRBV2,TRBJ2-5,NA,TGTGCCAGCAGCGCCCTAGTGGGGGGGGGACATGGTGAGACCCAGTACTTC,CASSALVGGGHGETQYF
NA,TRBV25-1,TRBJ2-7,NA,TGTGCCAGCAGTGAATCGGGTTCCTACGAGCAGTACTTC,CASSESGSYEQYF
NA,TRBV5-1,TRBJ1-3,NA,TGCGCCAGCAGCTTGGGTGTTTGGGGAAACACCATATATTTT,CASSLGVWGNTIYF
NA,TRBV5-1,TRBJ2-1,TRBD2,TGCGCCAGTTCACTAGCGGCGGACTACAATGAGCAGTTCTTC,CASSLAADYNEQFF
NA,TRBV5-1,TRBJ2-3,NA,TGCGCCAGCAGCTTGGGGCGGGGCGCAGATACGCAGTATTTT,CASSLGRGADTQYF
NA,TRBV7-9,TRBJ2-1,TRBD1,TGTGCCAGCAGCTTTCTGGGACAGGGGTCTGGTGAGCAGTTCTTC,CASSFLGQGSGEQFF
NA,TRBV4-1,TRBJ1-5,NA,TGCGCCAGCAGCCAAACAGGAAACAGGGATCAGCCCCAGCATTTT,CASSQTGNRDQPQHF
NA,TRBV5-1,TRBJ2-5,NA,TGCGCCAGCAGCTTTGACCAAGAGACCCAGTACTTC,CASSFDQETQYF
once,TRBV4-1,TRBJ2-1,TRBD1,TGCGCCAGCAGCCAAGAGGGACAGGCCTACAATGAGCAGTTCTTC,CASSQEGQAYNEQFF
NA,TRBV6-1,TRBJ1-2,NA,TGTGCCAGCAGTGCCTCAGGGGCGCGTATTTTTAAGGATGGCTACACCTTC,CASSASGARIFKDGYTF
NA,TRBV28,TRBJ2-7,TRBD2,TGTGCCAGCAGCCCCCTGGGGGGGAGGTACGAGCAGTACTTC,CASSPLGGRYEQYF
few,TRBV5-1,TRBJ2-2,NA,TGCGCCAGCAGCTTGCTCCGGGGGCAGGACGGGGAGCTGTTTTTT,CASSLLRGQDGELFF
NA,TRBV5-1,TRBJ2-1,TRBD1,TGCGCCAGCAGCCAGGACAGGGTTGGTGGAAATGAGCAGTTCTTC,CASSQDRVGGNEQFF
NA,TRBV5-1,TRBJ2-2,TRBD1,TGCGCCAGCAGCTTGGCCGGGACAGGCACCGGGGAGCTGTTTTTT,CASSLAGTGTGELFF
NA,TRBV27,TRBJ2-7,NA,TGTGCCAGCAGTCCGTCCGCCAGGAGGGGATACGAGCAGTACTTC,CASSPSARRGYEQYF
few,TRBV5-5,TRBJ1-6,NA,TGTGCCAGCAGCGCGAGCAGGTATCCAACCCTCCACTTT,CASSASRYPTLHF
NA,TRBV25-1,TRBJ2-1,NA,TGTGCCAGCACTCGAAGCTCCTACAATGAGCAGTTCTTC,CASTRSSYNEQFF
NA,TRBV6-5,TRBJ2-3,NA,TGTGCCAGCAGGACCTATAGCGGAACAGATACGCAGTATTTT,CASRTYSGTDTQYF
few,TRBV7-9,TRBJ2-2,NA,TGTGCCAGCACCGCGGTGATAGCCGGGGAGCTGTTTTTT,CASTAVIAGELFF
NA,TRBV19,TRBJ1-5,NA,TGTGCCAGTAGTATAGATCGGACGGGGGGCAATCAGCCCCAGCATTTT,CASSIDRTGGNQPQHF
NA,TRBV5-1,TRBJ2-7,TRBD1,TGCGCCAGCAGCTTTGACAGGGTGCCGGACGAGCAGTACTTC,CASSFDRVPDEQYF
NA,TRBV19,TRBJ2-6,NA,TGTGCCAGTAGGCACCTCTCTGGGGCCAACGTCCTGACTTTC,CASRHLSGANVLTF
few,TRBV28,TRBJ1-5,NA,TGTGCCAGCAGTTCCCTTTCCGATCAGCCCCAGCATTTT,CASSSLSDQPQHF
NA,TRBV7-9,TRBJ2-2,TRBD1,TGTGCCAGCAGCTCTCCAGGGGGCGGTGGAACCGGGGAGCTGTTTTTT,CASSSPGGGGTGELFF
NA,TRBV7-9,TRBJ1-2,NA,TGTGCCAGCAGCTTCTCTACGGACTCGGGCGGCTACACCTTC,CASSFSTDSGGYTF
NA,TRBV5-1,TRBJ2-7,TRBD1,TGCGCCAGCAGCTTGTACTCATCGGGGACAGGAACCTACGAGCAGTACTTC,CASSLYSSGTGTYEQYF